The 11 T cell receptor beta chains below come from one sample, sequenced in a study of tumor-infiltrating lymphocytes in primary liver carcinoma. Bulk tissue was left unsorted, and RNA and DNA were co-extracted from 20-30 mg of it. With a constant-region primer, TCR beta cDNA was made from approximately 510 ng of total RNA. What produced the TCR beta libraries was three nested multiplex PCR rounds using slightly modified ARM-PCR. TRBV1-TRBV30 forward primers and a C-beta reverse primer were used in the first two PCR rounds, which each ran for approximately 11 cycles. TCRdb itself ran the multiplex PCR reads through MiXCR, one entry per CDR3 protein. Of fewer than 200,000 distinct CDR3 sequences listed, over 80% are singletons. Sequencing used tumor tissue from primary liver carcinoma. The receptors stem from a middle-aged man with primary liver carcinoma and hepatitis B virus infection.

Details on this clonotype: Its ends do not fully match the called genes, so a read error is possible. J is TRBJ2-1 and V is TRBV11-2; the D call may be TRBD1 or TRBD2 (5 bases each). The germline V gene encodes CDR1 SGHAT and CDR2 FQNNGV. The CDR3 consists of 16 residues. CDR3 bases: TGTGCCAACAGCTTAGAACGTTTAGCGTTAGGGGATGAGCCGTTCTTC. Its translation: CANSLERLALGDEPFF.

This chain uses TRBV25-1 with TRBJ2-7, with 13 bases identical to TRBD2. J lost 4 bases, V lost 5 bases, and 8 bases had no gene match. Germline V gene sequence: CDR1 MGHDK, CDR2 SYGVNS. The CDR3 covers 16 residues. The CDR3 loop reads CASSPGTSGMGYEQYF. CDR3 DNA: TGTGCCAGCAGTCCAGGGACTAGCGGGATGGGGTACGAGCAGTACTTC.

This clonotype was counted many times. The V gene is TRBV7-9, the J gene TRBJ1-2; tentatively, D is TRBD1 (5 bases). Germline CDR1 is SEHNR and CDR2 is FQNEAQ (reference sequence). This CDR3 contains 13 residues. V shed 5 bases and J shed 8 bases, with 15 bases lying between them. CDR3: CASSRQGLGGYTF. Here the CDR3 DNA reads TGTGCCAGCAGCCGCCAGGGCCTCGGGGGCTACACCTTC. Full variable domain (rest looked up from reference TRBV7-9 and TRBJ1-2): DTGVSQNPRHKITKRGQNVTFRCDPISEHNRLYWYRQTLGQGPEFLTYFQNEAQLEKSRLLSDRFSAERPKGSFSTLEIQRTEQGDSAMYLCASSRQGLGGYTFGSGTRLTVV.

To note about this clonotype: The CDR3 end shows no conserved phenylalanine or tryptophan, and so a read error is likely. The DNA is omitted, as the CDR3 cannot be located on it reliably, and the CDR3 follows TCRdb's listing. This chain uses TRBV11-2 with TRBJ2-3; the listed D gene, TRBD1, was not tested against the DNA. The length of the CDR3 is 15 amino acids, counting both ends. Germline values: CDR1 SGHAT, CDR2 FQNNGV. CDR3 sequence: CASSDNRRFTDTHYY.

A word on this clonotype: The conserved phenylalanine or tryptophan normally closing the CDR3 is absent here, so this likely arose from a read error. This chain joins TRBV12-3 or TRBV12-4 and TRBJ2-5, with 10 bases identical to TRBD2. This CDR3 region has 13 residues. The CDR3 DNA sequence: TGTGTCAGCAGTCTAGCGGGAGTTGAGACCCAGTACTCC. It yields the protein CVSSLAGVETQYS.

This chain uses TRBV29-1 with TRBJ2-6; D is unresolved. V gave up 6 bases and J gave up 1 base, with 13 bases separating them. CDR1 SQVTM and CDR2 ANQGSEA come from the germline V gene. This CDR3 has 15 residues. CDR3: CSVELWGSGANVLTF. The CDR3 coding sequence is TGCAGCGTCGAACTGTGGGGATCTGGGGCCAACGTCCTGACTTTC.

The count of this clonotype is one. The chain links TRBV6-5 to TRBJ2-6; a weak D match, TRBD1 (5 bases). The CDR3 totals 16 residues. The V end was cut by 0 bases, the J end by 17 bases, with 23 bases between. Germline V gene data show CDR1 as MNHEY and CDR2 as SVGAGI. DNA of the CDR3: TGTGCCAGCAGTTACTCCCCAACGGCTGGGGCCAATGTCGTGACTTTC. Translation gives CASSYSPTAGANVVTF.

In the case of this clonotype: A read error may account for a junction end that differs from germline. CDR3 sequence: CSIQGAEIQYF. CDR3 DNA: TGCAGCATCCAGGGGGCAGAGATCCAGTACTTC. The chain combines TRBV29-1 with TRBJ2-5; TRBD1 aligns across 8 bases. Germline V CDR1 and CDR2: SQVTM, ANQGSEA. The CDR3 runs 11 residues.

This rearrangement joins TRBV10-3 to TRBJ2-7; tentatively, D is TRBD2 (5 bases). This CDR3 has 13 amino acids. CDR1 and CDR2 from the germline V gene are ENHRY and SYGVKD. CDR3 protein: CVIIGPGKHEQYF. CDR3 DNA sequence: TGTGTCATTATTGGGCCGGGGAAGCACGAGCAGTACTTC.

With respect to this clonotype: One junction end disagrees with the germline gene, perhaps due to a read error. The rearrangement links TRBV25-1 to TRBJ2-3, with D tentatively TRBD1 (6 bases). CDR1 is MGHDK and CDR2 is SYGVNS in the germline V gene. The CDR3 runs 12 residues. The chain's CDR3 is CTSTPGQGTQYF. The CDR3 DNA is TGTACCAGTACCCCGGGACAAGGTACGCAGTATTTT.

A note on this clonotype: The junction does not match germline at one end; this may be a read error. J is TRBJ2-6 and V is TRBV6-1; TRBD1 agrees at 7 bases. CDR1 and CDR2 (germline): MNHNS, SASEGT. CDR3 length: 18 residues. CDR3 sequence: CTSRPRIGGFSGANVLTF. The CDR3 DNA reads as TGTACCAGCAGACCTCGTATAGGGGGCTTCTCTGGGGCCAACGTCCTGACTTTC.